This T cell receptor (beta chain) was sequenced during a study of blood T cell repertoires in COVID-19. Looked up from germline, CDR1 is ENHRY and CDR2 is SYGVKD. V lost 8 bases, J lost 6 bases, and 19 bases lay in between. The CDR3 has 14 residues. Assay: immunoSEQ multiplex PCR; the TCRdb copy retains only in-frame clones and omits some. The sample includes 150,000 to 200,000 clones, about 90% of them seen just once. This clone was seen once. Input material: peripheral blood. This TCR derives from a man younger than 45 with COVID-19, enrolled during active disease. This chain connects TRBV10-3 to TRBJ1-2; TRBD1 is a possible D gene (6 bases). CDR3 bases: TGTGCCATCCGGTGGGGCAGGGCAGGGGATGGCTACACCTTC. It specifies CAIRWGRAGDGYTF.